This T cell receptor (beta chain) was profiled in a study of graft-versus-host responses after intestinal transplantation. Turning to the study itself: Transplant types were multivisceral, liver-intestinal, or isolated intestinal.

The starting material, graft tissue, was processed to release intraepithelial and lamina propria lymphocytes. The CDR3 is made up of 11 amino acids. Germline loops: CDR1 MDHEN, CDR2 SYDVKM. V shed 6 bases and J shed 12 bases, with 12 bases lying between them. The data were produced by immunoSEQ multiplex PCR, yet TCRdb's version contains in-frame clones alone and is incomplete. The data contain some 4,300 clones, around 75% of them singletons. Study results and caveats: Declining HvG levels early post-transplant were linked to peak circulating GvH clone levels. Within the allografts of patients who had graft-donor T cell macrochimerism, graft-versus-host to host-versus-graft clonal ratios were high. Marrow from the recipient contained GvH clones, some of which had appeared first in ileum or blood.

Concerning this clone: Its cognate antigen is unknown.

The sample in question was ileum tissue, obtained about 340 days after intestinal transplantation. J is TRBJ2-4 and V is TRBV28; possible D gene TRBD2, 5 bases. The clonotype was recovered from a human patient who received an intestinal transplant, so some T cells may come from the graft donor. This chain's CDR3 is CASSLGDDQYF. The CDR3 DNA reads as TGTGCCAGCAGCCTCGGGGATGATCAGTACTTC.